This T cell receptor (beta chain) emerged from a study of human T cells and chemical hapten exposure. This CDR3 has 15 amino acids. Germline V lookup: CDR1 SSHAT, CDR2 FNYEAQ (reference sequence). TCRdb analysed the RACE reads with MiXCR anew, one entry per CDR3 protein. The data show some 52,000 distinct CDR3 sequences, 9.5% to 11% seen once. Specified time point: patch test 1, 2 weeks after DPC sensitization. Indicated treatment: therapeutic diphenylcyclopropenone sensitization with weekly scalp DPC. Researchers extracted total RNA from unfractionated whole blood. Every donor had alopecia and was 18 to 70 years old; all were suitable for DPC. Concerning this clonotype itself: The junction does not match germline at one end; this may be a read error.

The V call is TRBV7-7, the J call TRBJ2-7; 7 bases match TRBD2. The source is a middle-aged woman with alopecia areata. Some clones in this sample may be carry-over from other donors' samples. Sequencing used whole blood, obtained in connection with sensitization to the hapten diphenylcyclopropenone (DPC). The DNA for the CDR3 is TGTGCTAGCAGCTTAGGTTCGGGGGGAAACTACGAGCAGTACTTC. Its protein is CASSLGSGGNYEQYF.